This TCR beta chain was recorded in a study of a mutant IDH1 vaccine in newly diagnosed glioma. Study as a whole: Following radiotherapy alone, or alongside temozolomide cycles, vaccination was started after an interval of 4-6 weeks. Notes on the study in general: With respect to changes in top peripheral T cell clonotypes, pseudoprogression seemed unrelated.

With respect to this clone: The antigen remains unidentified.

Only in-frame clones appear in the TCRdb table, and some are missing; sequencing was by immunoSEQ multiplex PCR. This table has around 32,000 clones, around 83% appearing once. CDR3 length: 14 residues. The germline V gene encodes CDR1 SGHTA and CDR2 FQGNSA. Trimming removed 5 bases from V and 5 bases from J; junction bases left unmatched: 7. Described time point: week 35, safety follow-up. What each vaccine dose contained was 300 ug of mutant IDH1 20-mer peptide, accompanied by topical imiquimod. Administration of eight vaccinations to patients took place in weeks 1, 3, 5, 7, 11, 15, 19, 23. The donor cohort comprised cases of new WHO grade 3 or 4 IDH1-mutant, ATRX-lost astrocytoma.

This rearrangement joins TRBV7-2 to TRBJ2-5, with 8 bases that match TRBD1. The receptor comes from a woman aged 18-29 years with glioma. Source: PBMCs, taken from a glioma patient whose treatment included an IDH1 peptide vaccine. The CDR3 nucleotides are TGTGCCAGCAGCAAGACGACAGGGGTCGAGACCCAGTACTTC. Translation: CASSKTTGVETQYF.